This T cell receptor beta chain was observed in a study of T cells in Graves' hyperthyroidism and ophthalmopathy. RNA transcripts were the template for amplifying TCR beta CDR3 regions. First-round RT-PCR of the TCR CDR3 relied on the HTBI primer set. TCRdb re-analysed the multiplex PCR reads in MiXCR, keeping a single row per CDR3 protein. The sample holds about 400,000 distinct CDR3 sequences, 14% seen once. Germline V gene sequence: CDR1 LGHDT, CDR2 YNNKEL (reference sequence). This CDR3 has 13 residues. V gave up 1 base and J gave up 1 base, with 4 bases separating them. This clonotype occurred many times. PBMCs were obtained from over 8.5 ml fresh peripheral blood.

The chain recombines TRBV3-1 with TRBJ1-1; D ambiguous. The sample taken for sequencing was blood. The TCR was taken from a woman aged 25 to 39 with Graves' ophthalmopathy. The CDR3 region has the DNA TGTGCCAGCAGCCAAGTCACGAACACTGAAGCTTTCTTT. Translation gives CASSQVTNTEAFF.